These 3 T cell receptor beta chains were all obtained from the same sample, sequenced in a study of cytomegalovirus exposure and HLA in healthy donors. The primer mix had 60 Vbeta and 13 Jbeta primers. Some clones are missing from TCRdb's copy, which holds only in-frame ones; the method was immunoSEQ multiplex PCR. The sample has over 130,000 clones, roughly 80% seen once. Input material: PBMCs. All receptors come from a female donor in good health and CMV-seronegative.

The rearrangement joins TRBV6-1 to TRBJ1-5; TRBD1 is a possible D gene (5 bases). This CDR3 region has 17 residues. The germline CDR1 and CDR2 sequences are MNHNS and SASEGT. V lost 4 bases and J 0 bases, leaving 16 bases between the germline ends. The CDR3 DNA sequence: TGTGCCAGCAGTGCCCCGAATGCAGGGTATAGCAATCAGCCCCAGCATTTT. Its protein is CASSAPNAGYSNQPQHF.

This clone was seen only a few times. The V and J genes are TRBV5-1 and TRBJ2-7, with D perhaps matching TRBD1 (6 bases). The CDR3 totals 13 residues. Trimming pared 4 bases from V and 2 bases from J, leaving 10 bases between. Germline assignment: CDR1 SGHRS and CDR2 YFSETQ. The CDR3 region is CASSLRTAYEQYF. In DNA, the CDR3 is TGCGCCAGCAGCCTACGGACAGCCTACGAGCAGTACTTC.

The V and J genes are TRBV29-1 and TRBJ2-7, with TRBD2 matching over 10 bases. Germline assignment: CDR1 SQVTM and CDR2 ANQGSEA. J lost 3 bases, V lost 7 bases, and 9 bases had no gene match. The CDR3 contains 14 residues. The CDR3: CSAGTASGSYEQYF. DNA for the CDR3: TGCAGCGCCGGGACGGCTAGCGGGAGCTACGAGCAGTACTTC.